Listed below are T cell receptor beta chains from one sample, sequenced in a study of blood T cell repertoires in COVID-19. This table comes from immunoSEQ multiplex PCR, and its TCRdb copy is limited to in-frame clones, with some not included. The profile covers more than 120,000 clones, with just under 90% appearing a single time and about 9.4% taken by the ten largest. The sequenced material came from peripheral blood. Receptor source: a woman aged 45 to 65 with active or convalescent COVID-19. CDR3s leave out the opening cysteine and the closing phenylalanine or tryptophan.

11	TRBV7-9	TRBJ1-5	ASSPVQGQPQH
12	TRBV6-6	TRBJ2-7	ASSYGSGNGEQY
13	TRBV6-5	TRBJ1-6	ASSSQTSNNSPLH
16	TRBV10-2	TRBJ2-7	ASSEVTGGPWSSYEQY
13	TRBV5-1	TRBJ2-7	ASSLATGGRDEQY
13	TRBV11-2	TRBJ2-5	ASSLLAGGRETQY
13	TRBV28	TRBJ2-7	ASSPTSGKVYEQY
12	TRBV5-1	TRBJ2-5	ASSPLASGETQY
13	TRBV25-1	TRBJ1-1	ASSATGVSVPEAF
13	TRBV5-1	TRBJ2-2	ASSLWGQNTGELF
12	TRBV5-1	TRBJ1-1	ASSLWQGNTEAF
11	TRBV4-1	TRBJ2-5	ASSMATWETQY
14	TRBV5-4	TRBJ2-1	ASSLGRDSLGNEQF
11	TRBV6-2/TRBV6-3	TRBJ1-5	ASSQTGNQPQH
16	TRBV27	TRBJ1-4	ASSLFFRDSSTNEKLF
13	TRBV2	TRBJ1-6	AIRDRSRYNSPLH
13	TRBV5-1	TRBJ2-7	ASSLAVDRGDEQY
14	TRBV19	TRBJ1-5	ASSIIPGRGNQPQH
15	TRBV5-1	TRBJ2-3	ASSLRISGGVADTQY
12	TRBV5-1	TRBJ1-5	ASSLLVRGQPQH
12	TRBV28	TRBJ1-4	ASIPWSGNEKLF
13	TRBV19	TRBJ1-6	ASSITPDRSSPLH
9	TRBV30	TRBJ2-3	AWNGLDTQY
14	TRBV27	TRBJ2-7	ASSLSWRDRGNEQY
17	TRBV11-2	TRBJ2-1	ASSLVSRLAEDSYNEQF
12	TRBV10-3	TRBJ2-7	AISGQGTSYEQY
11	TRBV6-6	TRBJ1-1	ASRMTVNTEAF
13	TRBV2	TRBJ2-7	ASTPGGDVHYEQY
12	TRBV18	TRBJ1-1	ASSPLAGNTEAF
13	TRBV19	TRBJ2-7	ASRERLAGGYEQY
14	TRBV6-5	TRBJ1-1	ASSYSRDPGQGGAF
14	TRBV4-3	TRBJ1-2	ASSQGSGTGDYGYT
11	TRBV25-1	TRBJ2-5	ASSQGARETQY
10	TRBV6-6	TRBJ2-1	ASITGYNEQF
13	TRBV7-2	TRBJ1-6	ASSSRQGAESPLH
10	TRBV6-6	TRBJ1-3	AGGISGNTIY
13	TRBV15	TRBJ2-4	ATSRSGLGENIQY
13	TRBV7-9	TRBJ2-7	ASSTPSTPSYEQY
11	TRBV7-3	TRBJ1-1	ASRGPGNTEAF
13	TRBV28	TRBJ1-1	ASSSRGGGNTEAF
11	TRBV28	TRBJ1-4	ATVGGGFEKLF
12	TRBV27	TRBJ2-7	ASSLSDRSQEQY
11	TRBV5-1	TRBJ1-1	ASSGQGTTEAF
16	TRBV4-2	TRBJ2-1	ASSQVVVELSSYNEQF
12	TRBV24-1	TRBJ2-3	ATSKGQGVDTQY
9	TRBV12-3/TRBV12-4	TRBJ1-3	ASSPGNTIY
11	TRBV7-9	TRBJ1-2	ASSLGGKLPYT
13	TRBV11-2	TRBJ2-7	ASRSLRGGGLEQY
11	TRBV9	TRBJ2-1	ASSVGAPNEQF
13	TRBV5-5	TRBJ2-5	ASSLWGGSQETQY
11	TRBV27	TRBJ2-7	ASSGQGALEQY
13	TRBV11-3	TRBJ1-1	ASSLGAGLDTEAF
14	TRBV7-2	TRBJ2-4	ASSLGQGGAGNIQY
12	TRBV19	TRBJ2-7	ASSMSGSSYEQY
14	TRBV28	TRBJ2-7	ASSQTGAMLEYEQY